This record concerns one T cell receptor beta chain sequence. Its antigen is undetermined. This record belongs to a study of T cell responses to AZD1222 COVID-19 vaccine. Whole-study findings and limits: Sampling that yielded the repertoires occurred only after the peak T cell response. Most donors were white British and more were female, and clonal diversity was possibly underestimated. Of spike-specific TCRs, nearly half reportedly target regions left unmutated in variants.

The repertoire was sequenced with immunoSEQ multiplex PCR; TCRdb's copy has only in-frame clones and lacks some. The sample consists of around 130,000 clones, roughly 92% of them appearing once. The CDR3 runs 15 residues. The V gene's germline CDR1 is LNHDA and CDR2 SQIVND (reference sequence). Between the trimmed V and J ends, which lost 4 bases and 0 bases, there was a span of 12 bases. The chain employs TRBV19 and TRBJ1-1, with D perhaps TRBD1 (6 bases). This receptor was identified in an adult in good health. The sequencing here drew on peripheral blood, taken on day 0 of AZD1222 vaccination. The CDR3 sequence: CASSTNRVLNTEAFF. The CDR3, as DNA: TGTGCCAGTAGTACAAACAGGGTTCTGAACACTGAAGCTTTCTTT. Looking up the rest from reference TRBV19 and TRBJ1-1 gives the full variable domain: DGGITQSPKYLFRKEGQNVTLSCEQNLNHDAMYWYRQDPGQGLRLIYYSQIVNDFQKGDIAEGYSVSREKKESFPLTVTSAQKNPTAFYLCASSTNRVLNTEAFFGQGTRLTVV.